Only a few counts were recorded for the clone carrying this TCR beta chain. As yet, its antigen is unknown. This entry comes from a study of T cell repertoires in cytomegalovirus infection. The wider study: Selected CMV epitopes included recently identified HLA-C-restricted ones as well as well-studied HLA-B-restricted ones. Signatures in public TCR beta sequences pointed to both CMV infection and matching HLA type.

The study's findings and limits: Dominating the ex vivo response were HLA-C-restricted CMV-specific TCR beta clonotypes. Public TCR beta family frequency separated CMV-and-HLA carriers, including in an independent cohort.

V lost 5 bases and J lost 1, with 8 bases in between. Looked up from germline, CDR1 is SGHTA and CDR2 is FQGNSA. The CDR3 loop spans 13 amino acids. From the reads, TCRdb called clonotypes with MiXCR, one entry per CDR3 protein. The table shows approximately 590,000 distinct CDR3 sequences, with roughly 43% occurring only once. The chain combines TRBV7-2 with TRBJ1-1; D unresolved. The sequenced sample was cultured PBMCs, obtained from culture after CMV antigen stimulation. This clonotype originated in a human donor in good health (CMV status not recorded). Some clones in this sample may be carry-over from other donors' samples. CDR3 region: CASSVFQNTEAFF. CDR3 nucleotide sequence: TGTGCCAGCAGCGTATTTCAGAACACTGAAGCTTTCTTT.